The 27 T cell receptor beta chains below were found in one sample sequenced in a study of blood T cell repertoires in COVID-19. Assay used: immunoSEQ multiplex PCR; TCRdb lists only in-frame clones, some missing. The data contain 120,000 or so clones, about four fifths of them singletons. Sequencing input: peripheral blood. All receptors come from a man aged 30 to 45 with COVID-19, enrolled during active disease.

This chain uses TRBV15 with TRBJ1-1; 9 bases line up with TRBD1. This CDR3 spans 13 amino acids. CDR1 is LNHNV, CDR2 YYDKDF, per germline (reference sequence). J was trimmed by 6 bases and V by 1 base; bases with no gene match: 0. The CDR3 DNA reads TGTGCCACCAGCAGAGGACAGGGGGCTGAAGCTTTCTTT. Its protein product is CATSRGQGAEAFF.

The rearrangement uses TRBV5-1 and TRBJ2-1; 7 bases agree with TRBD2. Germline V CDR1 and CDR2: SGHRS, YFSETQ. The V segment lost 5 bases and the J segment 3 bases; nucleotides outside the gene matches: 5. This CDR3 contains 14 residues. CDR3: CASRIGGGYNEQFF. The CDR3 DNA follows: TGCGCCAGCAGGATCGGCGGGGGCTACAATGAGCAGTTCTTC. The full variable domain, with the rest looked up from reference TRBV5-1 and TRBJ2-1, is KAGVTQTPRYLIKTRGQQVTLSCSPISGHRSVSWYQQTPGQGLQFLFEYFSETQRNKGNFPGRFSGRQFSNSRSEMNVSTLELGDSALYLCASRIGGGYNEQFFGPGTRLTVL.

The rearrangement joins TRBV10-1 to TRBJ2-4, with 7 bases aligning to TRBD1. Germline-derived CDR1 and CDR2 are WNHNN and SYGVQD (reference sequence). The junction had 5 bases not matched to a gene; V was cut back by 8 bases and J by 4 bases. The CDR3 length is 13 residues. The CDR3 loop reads CASSPGQKNIQYF. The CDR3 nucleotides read TGCGCCAGCTCTCCGGGACAGAAAAACATTCAGTACTTC.

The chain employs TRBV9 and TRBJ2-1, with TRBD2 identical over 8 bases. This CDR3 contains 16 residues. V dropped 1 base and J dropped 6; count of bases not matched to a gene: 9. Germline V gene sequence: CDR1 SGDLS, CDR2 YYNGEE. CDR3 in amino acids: CASSVSPGLVGNEQFF. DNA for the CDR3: TGTGCCAGCAGCGTATCACCGGGACTAGTAGGCAATGAGCAGTTCTTC.

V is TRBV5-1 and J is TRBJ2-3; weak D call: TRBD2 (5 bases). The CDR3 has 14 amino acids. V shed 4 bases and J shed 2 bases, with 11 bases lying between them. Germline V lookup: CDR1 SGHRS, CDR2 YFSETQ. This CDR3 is CASSVSEYTDTQYF. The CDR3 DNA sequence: TGCGCCAGCAGCGTTAGCGAATACACAGATACGCAGTATTTT.

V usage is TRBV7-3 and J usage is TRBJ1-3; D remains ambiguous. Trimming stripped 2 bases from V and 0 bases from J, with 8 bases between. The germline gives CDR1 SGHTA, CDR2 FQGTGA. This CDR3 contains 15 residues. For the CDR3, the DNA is TGTGCCAGCAGCTTAGGAGGTTACTCTGGAAACACCATATATTTT. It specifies CASSLGGYSGNTIYF.

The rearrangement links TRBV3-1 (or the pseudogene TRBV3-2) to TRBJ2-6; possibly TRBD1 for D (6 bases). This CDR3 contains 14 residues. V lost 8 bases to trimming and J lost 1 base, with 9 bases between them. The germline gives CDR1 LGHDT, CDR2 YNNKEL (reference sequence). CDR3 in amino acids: CASATGSGANVLTF. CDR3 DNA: TGTGCCAGCGCCACAGGGTCTGGGGCCAACGTCCTGACTTTC.

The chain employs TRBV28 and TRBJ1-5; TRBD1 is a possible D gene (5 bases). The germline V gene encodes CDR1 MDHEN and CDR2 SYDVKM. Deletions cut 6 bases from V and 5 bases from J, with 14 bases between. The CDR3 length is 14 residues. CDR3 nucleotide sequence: TGTGCCAGCAGCCATCAGGGAGGGGATCAGCCCCAGCATTTT. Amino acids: CASSHQGGDQPQHF.

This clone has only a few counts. This CDR3 reads CASSSQGGGYTF. CDR3 DNA sequence: TGTGCCAGCAGTTCACAGGGGGGCGGCTACACCTTC. V and J are TRBV6-6 and TRBJ1-2, with TRBD1 matching 8 bases. The CDR3 has 12 residues. Losses at the gene ends were 4 bases for V and 8 bases for J; bases not matched to a gene: 3. Germline V gene sequence: CDR1 MNHNY, CDR2 SVGAGI (reference sequence).

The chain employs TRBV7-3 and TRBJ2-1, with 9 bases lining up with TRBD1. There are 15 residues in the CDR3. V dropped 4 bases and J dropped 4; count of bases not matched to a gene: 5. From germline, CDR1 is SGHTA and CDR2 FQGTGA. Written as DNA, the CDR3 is TGTGCCAGCAGCTCCGGGACAGGGACTTACAATGAGCAGTTCTTC. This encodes CASSSGTGTYNEQFF.

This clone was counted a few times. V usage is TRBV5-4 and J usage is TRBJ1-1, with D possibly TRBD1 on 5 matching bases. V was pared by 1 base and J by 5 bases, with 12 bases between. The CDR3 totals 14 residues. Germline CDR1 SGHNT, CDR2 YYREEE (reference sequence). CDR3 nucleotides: TGTGCCAGCAGCTTGCGGGCAGGGTGGACTGAAGCTTTCTTT. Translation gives CASSLRAGWTEAFF. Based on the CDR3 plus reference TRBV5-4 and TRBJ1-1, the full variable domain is ETGVTQSPTHLIKTRGQQVTLRCSSQSGHNTVSWYQQALGQGPQFIFQYYREEENGRGNFPPRFSGLQFPNYSSELNVNALELDDSALYLCASSLRAGWTEAFFGQGTRLTVV.

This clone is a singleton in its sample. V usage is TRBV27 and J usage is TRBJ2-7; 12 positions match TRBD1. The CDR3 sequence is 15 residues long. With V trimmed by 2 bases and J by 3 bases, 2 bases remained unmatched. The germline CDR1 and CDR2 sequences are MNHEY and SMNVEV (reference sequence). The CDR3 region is CASSLGTGGRYEQYF. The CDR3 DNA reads TGTGCCAGCAGTTTAGGGACAGGGGGCCGCTACGAGCAGTACTTC.

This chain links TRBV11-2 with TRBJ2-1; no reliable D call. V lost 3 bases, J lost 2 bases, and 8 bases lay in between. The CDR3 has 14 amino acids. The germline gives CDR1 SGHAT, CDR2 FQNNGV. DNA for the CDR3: TGTGCCAGCAGCTTTCAGGTGGCCTACAATGAGCAGTTCTTC. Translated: CASSFQVAYNEQFF.

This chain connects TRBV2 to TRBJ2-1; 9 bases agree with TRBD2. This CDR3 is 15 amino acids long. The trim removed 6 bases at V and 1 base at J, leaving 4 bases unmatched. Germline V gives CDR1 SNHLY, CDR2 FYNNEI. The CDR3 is CASSSLAGSYNEQFF. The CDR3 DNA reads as TGTGCCAGCAGCTCTCTAGCGGGGTCCTACAATGAGCAGTTCTTC.

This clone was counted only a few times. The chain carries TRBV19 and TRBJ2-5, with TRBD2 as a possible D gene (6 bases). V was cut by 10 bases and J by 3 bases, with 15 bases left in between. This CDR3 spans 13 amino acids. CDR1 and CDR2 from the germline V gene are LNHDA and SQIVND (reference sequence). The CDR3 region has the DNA TGTGCCACTGTACTAGCTAAAGAAGAGACCCAGTACTTC. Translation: CATVLAKEETQYF.

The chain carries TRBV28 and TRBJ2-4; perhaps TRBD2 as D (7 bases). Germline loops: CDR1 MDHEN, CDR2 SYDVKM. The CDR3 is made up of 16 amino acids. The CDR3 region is CPQRGGVPSPKNIQYF. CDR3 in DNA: TGTCCTCAGAGGGGGGGGGTGCCCTCACCAAAAAACATTCAGTACTTC.

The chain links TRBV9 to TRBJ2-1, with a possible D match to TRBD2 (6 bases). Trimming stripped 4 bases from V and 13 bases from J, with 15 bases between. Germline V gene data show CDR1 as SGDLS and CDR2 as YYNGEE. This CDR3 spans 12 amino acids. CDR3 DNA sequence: TGTGCCAGCAGCTTCGCGGGATCAGACCAGTTCTTC. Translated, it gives CASSFAGSDQFF.

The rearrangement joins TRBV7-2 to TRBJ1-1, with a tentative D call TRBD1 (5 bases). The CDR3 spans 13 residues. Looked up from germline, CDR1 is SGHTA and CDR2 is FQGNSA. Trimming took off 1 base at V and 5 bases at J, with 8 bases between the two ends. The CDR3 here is CASSLGRQTEAFF. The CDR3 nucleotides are TGTGCCAGCAGCTTAGGTAGACAGACTGAAGCTTTCTTT.

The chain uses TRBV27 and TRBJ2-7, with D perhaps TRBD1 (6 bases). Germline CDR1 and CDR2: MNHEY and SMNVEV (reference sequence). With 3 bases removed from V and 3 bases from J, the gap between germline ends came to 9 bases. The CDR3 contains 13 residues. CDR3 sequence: CASSFLDSYEQYF. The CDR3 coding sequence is TGTGCCAGCAGTTTTCTGGACAGCTACGAGCAGTACTTC.

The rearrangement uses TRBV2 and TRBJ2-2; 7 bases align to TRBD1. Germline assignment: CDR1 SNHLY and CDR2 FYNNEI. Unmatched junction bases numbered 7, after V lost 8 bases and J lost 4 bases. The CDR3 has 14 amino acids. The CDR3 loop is CASGRGHGTGELFF. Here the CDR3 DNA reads TGTGCCAGCGGTAGGGGGCACGGCACCGGGGAGCTGTTTTTT. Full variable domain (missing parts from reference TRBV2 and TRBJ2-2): EPEVTQTPSHQVTQMGQEVILRCVPISNHLYFYWYRQILGQKVEFLVSFYNNEISEKSEIFDDQFSVERPDGSNFTLKIRSTKLEDSAMYFCASGRGHGTGELFFGEGSRLTVL.

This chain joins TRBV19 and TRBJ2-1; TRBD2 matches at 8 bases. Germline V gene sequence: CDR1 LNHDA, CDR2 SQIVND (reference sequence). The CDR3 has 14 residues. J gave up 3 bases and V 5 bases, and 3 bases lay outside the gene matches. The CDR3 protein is CASSPGLGYNEQFF. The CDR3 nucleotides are TGTGCCAGTAGTCCGGGACTAGGCTACAATGAGCAGTTCTTC.

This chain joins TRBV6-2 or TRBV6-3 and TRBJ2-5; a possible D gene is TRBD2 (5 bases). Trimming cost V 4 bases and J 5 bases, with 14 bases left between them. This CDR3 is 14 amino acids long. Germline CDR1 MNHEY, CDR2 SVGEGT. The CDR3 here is CASSSGVWSETQYF. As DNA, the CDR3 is TGTGCCAGCAGTTCCGGGGTTTGGTCGGAGACCCAGTACTTC.

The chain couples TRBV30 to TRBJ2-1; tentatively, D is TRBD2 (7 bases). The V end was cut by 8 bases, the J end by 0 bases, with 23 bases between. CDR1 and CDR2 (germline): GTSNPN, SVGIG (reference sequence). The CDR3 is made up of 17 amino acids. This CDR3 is CALMVAGAVSSYNEQFF. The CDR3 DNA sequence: TGTGCCCTTATGGTGGCGGGGGCCGTTAGCTCCTACAATGAGCAGTTCTTC.

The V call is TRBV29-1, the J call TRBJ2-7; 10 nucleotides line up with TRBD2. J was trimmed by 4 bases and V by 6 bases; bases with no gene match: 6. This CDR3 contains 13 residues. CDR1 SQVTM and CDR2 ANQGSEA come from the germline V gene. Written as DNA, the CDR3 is TGCAGCGTCGCCAGCGGGAGGGGATACGAGCAGTACTTC. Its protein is CSVASGRGYEQYF.

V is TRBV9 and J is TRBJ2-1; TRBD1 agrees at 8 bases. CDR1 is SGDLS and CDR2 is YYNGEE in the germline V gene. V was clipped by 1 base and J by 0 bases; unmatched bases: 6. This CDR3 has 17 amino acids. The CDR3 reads CASSVTFTGGSYNEQFF. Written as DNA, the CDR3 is TGTGCCAGCAGCGTAACCTTCACAGGGGGCTCCTACAATGAGCAGTTCTTC.

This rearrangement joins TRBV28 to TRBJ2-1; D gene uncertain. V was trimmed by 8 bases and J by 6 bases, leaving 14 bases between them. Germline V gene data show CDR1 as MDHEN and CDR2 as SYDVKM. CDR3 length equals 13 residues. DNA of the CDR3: TGTGCCAGCGGTCTGAACGGTGGCAATGAGCAGTTCTTC. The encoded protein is CASGLNGGNEQFF.

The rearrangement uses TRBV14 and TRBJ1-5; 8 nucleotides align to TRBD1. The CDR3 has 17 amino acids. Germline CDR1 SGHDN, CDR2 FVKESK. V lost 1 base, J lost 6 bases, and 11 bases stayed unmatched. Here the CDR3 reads CASSQADGDRIGQPQHF. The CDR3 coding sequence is TGTGCCAGCAGCCAAGCGGACGGGGACAGGATCGGTCAGCCCCAGCATTTT. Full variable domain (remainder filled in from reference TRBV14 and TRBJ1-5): EAGVTQFPSHSVIEKGQTVTLRCDPISGHDNLYWYRRVMGKEIKFLLHFVKESKQDESGMPNNRFLAERTGGTYSTLKVQPAELEDSGVYFCASSQADGDRIGQPQHFGDGTRLSIL.